These 15 T cell receptor beta chains came from one sample sequenced in a study of CD8+ T cells in alopecia areata. This sample's treatment: oral pan-JAK inhibitor, 5-10 mg twice daily. RNA was isolated and reverse transcribed to cDNA, the sequencing template. TCRdb's table, derived via immunoSEQ multiplex PCR, lists solely in-frame clones and lacks some. The sample lists 120,000 or so clones, roughly 60% occurring once. Here the sequenced sample was CD8+ T cells sorted from blood, taken at week 4, from a patient treated with tofacitinib. Receptor source: a human donor with alopecia areata.

The V call is TRBV30, the J call TRBJ1-2; 10 bases match TRBD1. J was trimmed by 3 bases and V by 2 bases; bases with no gene match: 6. CDR3 length: 15 residues. Germline-derived CDR1 and CDR2 are GTSNPN and SVGIG (reference sequence). The CDR3 loop is CAWSTRQGADYGYTF. As DNA, the CDR3 is TGTGCCTGGAGTACCCGACAGGGGGCCGACTATGGCTACACCTTC.

The chain joins TRBV29-1 to TRBJ1-2; TRBD1 matches at 7 bases. CDR1 SQVTM and CDR2 ANQGSEA come from the germline V gene. V shed 7 bases and J 3 bases; nucleotides not matched to a gene: 8. The CDR3 has 13 residues. CDR3 region: CSARGQNYYGYTF. As DNA, the CDR3 is TGCAGCGCCCGGGGACAGAACTACTATGGCTACACCTTC.

The V and J genes are TRBV29-1 and TRBJ2-7, with D perhaps TRBD1 or TRBD2 (5 bases each). Germline V CDR1 and CDR2: SQVTM, ANQGSEA. The CDR3 runs to 17 residues. The germline V and J ends were trimmed by 3 bases and 3 bases, with 24 bases remaining between them. CDR3 DNA sequence: TGCAGCGTTGATGGGTCTAGAGGGGAACGGGGCGACTACGAGCAGTACTTC. Its translation: CSVDGSRGERGDYEQYF.

V usage is TRBV7-6 and J usage is TRBJ2-1, with D perhaps TRBD1 (6 bases). V was cut by 5 bases and J by 3 bases, with 11 bases left in between. The CDR3 spans 14 residues. Germline CDR1 and CDR2: SGHVS and FNYEAQ. The CDR3 spells CASSLGDNYNEQFF. The CDR3 DNA reads TGTGCCAGCAGCCTTGGGGACAACTACAATGAGCAGTTCTTC.

V usage is TRBV19 and J usage is TRBJ1-2; possibly TRBD1 for D (6 bases). Trimming cost V 6 bases and J 8 bases, with 16 bases left between them. Germline-derived CDR1 and CDR2 are LNHDA and SQIVND (reference sequence). CDR3 length: 13 amino acids. CDR3 sequence reads: CASSQQGGIGYTF. DNA of the CDR3: TGTGCCAGTAGCCAACAAGGGGGGATCGGCTACACCTTC.

This clone was observed a handful of times. The chain has TRBV13 and TRBJ2-7; 7 nucleotides match TRBD1. With 9 bases clipped from V and 3 bases from J, the junction kept 5 bases outside the gene matches. This CDR3 has 12 residues. Germline V gives CDR1 PRHDT, CDR2 FYEKMQ (reference sequence). The CDR3 DNA follows: TGTGCCAGACTAGACAGGGTCTACGAGCAGTACTTC. This translates into CARLDRVYEQYF.

The gene calls are TRBV6-5 and TRBJ2-1; no reliable D call. Trimming cost V 2 bases and J 10 bases, with 12 bases left between them. The CDR3 contains 13 residues. Germline CDR1 reads MNHEY; CDR2 reads SVGAGI. CDR3 residues: CASSYVASGEQFF. CDR3 nucleotides: TGTGCCAGCAGTTACGTCGCCAGTGGAGAGCAGTTCTTC.

The chain is built from TRBV19 and TRBJ1-1; possible D gene TRBD1, 6 bases. This CDR3 is 16 amino acids long. The ends were cut back, 3 bases at V and 4 bases at J, with 18 bases in the middle. Germline-derived CDR1 and CDR2 are LNHDA and SQIVND (reference sequence). The CDR3 DNA follows: TGTGCCAGTAGTATCGGGGGCAGTCTAACATCCACTGAAGCTTTCTTT. This encodes CASSIGGSLTSTEAFF.

This clone was found a few times. The CDR3 sequence is CASRITGGDGYTF. The CDR3 DNA is TGTGCCAGCAGGATAACAGGGGGCGATGGCTACACCTTC. The chain carries TRBV6-5 and TRBJ1-2; 9 bases match TRBD1. Germline V gene data show CDR1 as MNHEY and CDR2 as SVGAGI. V gave up 6 bases and J gave up 6 bases; unmatched junction bases: 5. There are 13 residues in the CDR3.

This clone was found a few times. This rearrangement joins TRBV19 to TRBJ2-1; the D is unclear. Trimming stripped 7 bases from V and 4 bases from J, with 11 bases between. Germline CDR1 is LNHDA and CDR2 is SQIVND (reference sequence). This CDR3 is 13 amino acids long. In DNA form, the CDR3 reads TGTGCCAGTACCCCTTCTGCATACAATGAGCAGTTCTTC. It encodes CASTPSAYNEQFF.

The chain recombines TRBV30 with TRBJ2-7; no reliable D call. V gave up 3 bases and J gave up 0 bases, with 9 bases separating them. This CDR3 has 13 residues. Germline assignment: CDR1 GTSNPN and CDR2 SVGIG (reference sequence). The CDR3 sequence: CAWRGRSSYEQYF. DNA for the CDR3: TGTGCCTGGAGGGGTAGAAGCTCCTACGAGCAGTACTTC.

The chain recombines TRBV29-1 with TRBJ1-2; no reliable D call. This CDR3 spans 14 amino acids. Deletions cut 3 bases from V and 3 bases from J, with 14 bases between. Germline-derived CDR1 and CDR2 are SQVTM and ANQGSEA. The chain's CDR3 is CSVDLPSEDYGYTF. CDR3 in DNA: TGCAGCGTTGATCTGCCCTCGGAGGACTATGGCTACACCTTC.

The chain links TRBV30 to TRBJ1-2, with TRBD1 matching 7 bases. CDR3 size: 12 residues. CDR1 and CDR2 (germline): GTSNPN, SVGIG (reference sequence). After removal of 3 bases from V and 4 bases from J, the junction contained 2 bases not matched to a gene. CDR3 coding DNA: TGTGCCTGGAGGGGGACAGTCTATGGCTACACCTTC. Amino acid sequence: CAWRGTVYGYTF.

The chain couples TRBV7-9 to TRBJ1-6; D is perhaps TRBD1 (5 bases). Trimming removed 1 base at V and 5 bases at J, with 15 bases between. Germline V lookup: CDR1 SEHNR, CDR2 FQNEAQ (reference sequence). This CDR3 has 17 amino acids. The CDR3 DNA sequence: TGTGCCAGCAGCTTAGTAGGTATCGGACAAAATAATTCACCCCTCCACTTT. It yields the protein CASSLVGIGQNNSPLHF.

V gene TRBV9 combines with J gene TRBJ2-1; D remains ambiguous. The germline V gene has CDR1 SGDLS and CDR2 YYNGEE. The V and J ends lost 2 bases and 0 bases respectively, with 9 bases between them. This CDR3 has 15 amino acids. The CDR3 DNA is TGTGCCAGCAGCGTTACCCCTAGCTCCTACAATGAGCAGTTCTTC. The encoded protein is CASSVTPSSYNEQFF.